This T cell receptor (beta chain) was sequenced in a study of blood T cells in healthy people across ages. Broader study findings: Age brought a roughly linear fall in TCR beta diversity measured per million T cells.

V was clipped by 6 bases and J by 5 bases, with 13 bases between them. The CDR3 runs 12 residues. Germline V CDR1 and CDR2: SQVTM, ANQGSEA. This clonotype was seen a few times. Antigen unknown. It was with a sample-barcoded 5' primer and a J-beta primer mix that a second PCR of about 6 to 12 cycles was run. Template switching added a 12-random-nucleotide identifier to every cDNA molecule. Each CDR3 protein gets one entry after TCRdb re-called the 5' RACE reads with MiXCR. The sample gives approximately 900,000 distinct CDR3 sequences, roughly 50% of which show up once; roughly 12% is in the top ten. The donors, healthy Caucasians from Russia, were aged roughly 6 to 90.

The TCR originated in a man younger than 45 in good health. Sequenced material: blood. This chain connects TRBV29-1 to TRBJ2-5; a possible D gene is TRBD2 (6 bases). CDR3 sequence (DNA): TGCAGCGTACGACCCGGGGGTGAGACCCAGTACTTC. Protein product: CSVRPGGETQYF.